These 10 T cell receptor beta chains were sequenced from one sample in a study of T cell clones after liver transplantation. TCRdb keeps only in-frame clones here, not all; method: immunoSEQ multiplex PCR. The table includes 77,000 or so clones, about four fifths detected once. The sequences come from CD4+ T cells from blood, collected 12 months after liver transplant. These receptors came from a human patient who received a liver transplant. The T cells may come from the graft donor.

The chain employs TRBV9 and TRBJ2-7, with D perhaps matching TRBD1 (5 bases). Germline V lookup: CDR1 SGDLS, CDR2 YYNGEE. This CDR3 spans 16 amino acids. V lost 0 bases to trimming and J lost 4 bases, with 17 bases between them. The CDR3 nucleotides read TGTGCCAGCAGCGTAGGGGCAGGGAACGTAGTGTACGAGCAGTACTTC. Protein product: CASSVGAGNVVYEQYF. Based on the CDR3 plus reference TRBV9 and TRBJ2-7, the full variable domain is DSGVTQTPKHLITATGQRVTLRCSPRSGDLSVYWYQQSLDQGLQFLIQYYNGEERAKGNILERFSAQQFPDLHSELNLSSLELGDSALYFCASSVGAGNVVYEQYFGPGTRLTVT.

This chain links TRBV5-1 with TRBJ2-6; possibly TRBD1 for D (5 bases). Germline values: CDR1 SGHRS, CDR2 YFSETQ. Trimming removed 2 bases at V and 1 base at J, with 10 bases between. The CDR3 is 16 amino acids. The CDR3 sequence is CASSFTGKSGANVLTF. CDR3 bases: TGCGCCAGCAGCTTTACAGGCAAATCTGGGGCCAACGTCCTGACTTTC.

The genes are TRBV7-6 and TRBJ2-7; 12 nucleotides line up with TRBD2. After removal of 5 bases from V and 2 bases from J, the junction contained 4 bases not matched to a gene. Germline V CDR1 and CDR2: SGHVS, FNYEAQ. The CDR3 totals 15 residues. CDR3 DNA sequence: TGTGCCAGCAGCACGGGACTAGCGGGCCCCTACGAGCAGTACTTC. Its protein is CASSTGLAGPYEQYF.

V and J are TRBV6-4 and TRBJ2-1, with TRBD2 identical over 9 bases. Germline trimming cut 4 bases from V and 0 bases from J; bases unmatched to any gene: 4. The germline V gene has CDR1 MRHNA and CDR2 SNTAGT. The CDR3 consists of 16 residues. CDR3 DNA sequence: TGTGCCAGCAGTGCCCTAGCGGGGAGCTCCTACAATGAGCAGTTCTTC. Translating gives CASSALAGSSYNEQFF.

The rearrangement uses TRBV10-3 and TRBJ2-7; the match to TRBD1 covers 11 bases. Germline V lookup: CDR1 ENHRY, CDR2 SYGVKD. V lost 0 bases to trimming and J lost 2 bases; unmatched junction nucleotides: 3. The CDR3 totals 16 residues. CDR3 sequence reads: CAISESRDRGTYEQYF. The CDR3 DNA is TGTGCCATCAGTGAGTCCCGGGACAGGGGGACCTACGAGCAGTACTTC.

This clone was seen just once. Compared with germline, one end of the junction differs, possibly owing to a read error. DNA of the CDR3: TGTGCCAGCCCACCAAGTCCCTACGAGCAGTACTTC. This encodes CASPPSPYEQYF. V usage is TRBV18 and J usage is TRBJ2-7; D uncertain. This CDR3 spans 12 amino acids. Germline V gene sequence: CDR1 KGHSH, CDR2 LQKENI.

This clone was seen a few times. This chain links TRBV29-1 with TRBJ2-6; no reliable D call. The CDR3 totals 14 residues. Germline-derived CDR1 and CDR2 are SQVTM and ANQGSEA. V lost 3 bases and J 2 bases, leaving 8 bases between the germline ends. The CDR3 nucleotides read TGCAGCGTTGAGGGTGGGGCTGGGGCCAACGTCCTGACTTTC. As protein: CSVEGGAGANVLTF.

The chain has TRBV2 and TRBJ2-1, with 12 bases fitting TRBD2. The CDR3 has 17 amino acids. V trimming: 6 bases; J trimming: 8 bases; junction bases outside the gene matches: 14. The germline gives CDR1 SNHLY, CDR2 FYNNEI. The CDR3 DNA reads TGTGCCAGCAGGGGGGTGCCTAGCGGGAGGGCCCGGGATGAGCAGTTCTTC. It translates to CASRGVPSGRARDEQFF. Drawing the rest from reference TRBV2 and TRBJ2-1, the complete variable domain is EPEVTQTPSHQVTQMGQEVILRCVPISNHLYFYWYRQILGQKVEFLVSFYNNEISEKSEIFDDQFSVERPDGSNFTLKIRSTKLEDSAMYFCASRGVPSGRARDEQFFGPGTRLTVL.

The chain carries TRBV27 and TRBJ2-6, with TRBD1 identical over 9 bases. With V trimmed by 1 base and J by 0 bases, 7 bases remained unmatched. The CDR3 sequence is 19 residues long. Germline assignment: CDR1 MNHEY and CDR2 SMNVEV (reference sequence). The CDR3 region has the DNA TGTGCCAGCAGTTTATTCTCGGGACAGGGTTCCTCTGGGGCCAACGTCCTGACTTTC. The encoded protein is CASSLFSGQGSSGANVLTF. The entire variable domain, with the rest obtained from reference TRBV27 and TRBJ2-6, is as follows: EAQVTQNPRYLITVTGKKLTVTCSQNMNHEYMSWYRQDPGLGLRQIYYSMNVEVTDKGDVPEGYKVSRKEKRNFPLILESPSPNQTSLYFCASSLFSGQGSSGANVLTFGAGSRLTVL.

V usage is TRBV28 and J usage is TRBJ1-2; TRBD1 matches at 10 bases. The CDR3 runs to 13 residues. The germline CDR1 and CDR2 sequences are MDHEN and SYDVKM. The trim removed 3 bases at V and 5 bases at J, leaving 0 bases unmatched. For the CDR3, the DNA is TGTGCCAGCAGTTTGGGACAGGGGTATGGCTACACCTTC. As protein: CASSLGQGYGYTF.